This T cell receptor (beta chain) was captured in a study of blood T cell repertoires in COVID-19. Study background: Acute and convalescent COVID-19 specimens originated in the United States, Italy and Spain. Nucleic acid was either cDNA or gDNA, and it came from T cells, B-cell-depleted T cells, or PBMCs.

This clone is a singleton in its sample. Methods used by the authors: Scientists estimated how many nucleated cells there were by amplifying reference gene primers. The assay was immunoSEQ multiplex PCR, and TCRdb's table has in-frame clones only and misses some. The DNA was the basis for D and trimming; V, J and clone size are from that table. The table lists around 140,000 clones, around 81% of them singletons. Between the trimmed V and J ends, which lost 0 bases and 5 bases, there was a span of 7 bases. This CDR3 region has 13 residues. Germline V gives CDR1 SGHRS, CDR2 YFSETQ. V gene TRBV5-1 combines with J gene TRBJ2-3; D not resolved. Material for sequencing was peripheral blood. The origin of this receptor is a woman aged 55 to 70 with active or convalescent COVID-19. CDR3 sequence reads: CASSLEVRDTQYF. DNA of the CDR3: TGCGCCAGCAGCTTGGAAGTGAGAGATACGCAGTATTTT.